The rows below give T cell receptor beta chains drawn from one sample of a study of cytomegalovirus exposure and HLA in healthy donors. TCRdb keeps only in-frame clones here, not all; method: immunoSEQ multiplex PCR. The sample lists approximately 200,000 clones; about 79% were seen once. Sequences were obtained from PBMCs. Receptors were obtained from a boy younger than 10 in good health and CMV-seronegative. Each CDR3 is given with its conserved first and last residue. A D gene is named only where the DNA matches it firmly. Rows may omit the clone size; those that give it use once, few, many or a size class.

D,V,J,size,DNA,CDR3
TRBD1,TRBV7-8,TRBJ1-1,-,TGTGCCAGCAGCTATGACAGGGGGCGAACTTTCTTT,CASSYDRGRTFF
TRBD2,TRBV4-3,TRBJ2-3,-,TGCGCCAGCAGCCAATCCCCCGGGACTACGGCAGATACGCAGTATTTT,CASSQSPGTTADTQYF
-,TRBV6-5,TRBJ1-3,-,TGTGCCAGCAGTTACGGAGGCAGGACTGGAAACACCATATATTTT,CASSYGGRTGNTIYF
-,TRBV29-1,TRBJ2-1,-,TGCAGCGTTGAAGATCGCGGGACAGAAGTGGTGAATGAGCAGTTCTTC,CSVEDRGTEVVNEQFF
-,TRBV5-4,TRBJ2-7,-,TGTGCCAGCAGCTACAACAATTACGAGCAGTACTTC,CASSYNNYEQYF
-,TRBV27,TRBJ1-6,-,TGTGCCAGCAGTTATCTTACCGACAGTCCTTCTAATTCACCCCTCCACTTT,CASSYLTDSPSNSPLHF
TRBD1,TRBV30,TRBJ1-2,-,TGTGCCGGTTCTAGGGGGCAGGATGGCTACACCTTC,CAGSRGQDGYTF
-,TRBV4-1,TRBJ1-1,once,TGCGCCAGCAGCCAGGTGAGCCACACTGAAGCTTTCTTT,CASSQVSHTEAFF
TRBD2,TRBV5-4,TRBJ2-3,-,TGTGCCAGCAGCTTGGGACTAGCGGGGGGGACCCCCACGCAGTATTTT,CASSLGLAGGTPTQYF
TRBD1,TRBV18,TRBJ1-2,-,TGTGCCAGCTCAATTCAGGGGGCGAACGGCTACACCTTC,CASSIQGANGYTF
TRBD2,TRBV4-1,TRBJ2-3,few,TGCGCCAGCAGCCTTTTGACTAGCGGGGGTACTACGCAGTATTTT,CASSLLTSGGTTQYF
TRBD1,TRBV6-6,TRBJ2-7,-,TGTGCCAGCAGTGACTGGACAGGGAGTGAAGAGCAGTACTTC,CASSDWTGSEEQYF
TRBD1,TRBV7-3,TRBJ1-1,-,TGTGCCAGCAGCTTAAAGGGACAGGGGACTGAAGCTTTCTTT,CASSLKGQGTEAFF
-,TRBV9,TRBJ2-7,-,TGTGCCAGCAGCGTTGGGCCCGGATCGATACCTTCCTACGAGCAGTACTTC,CASSVGPGSIPSYEQYF
-,TRBV21-1,TRBJ2-1,-,TGTGCCAGCTCATTACAGGGGAGGAATGAGCAGTTCTTC,CASSLQGRNEQFF
-,TRBV18,TRBJ2-5,-,TGTGCCAGCTCACCACGGGCCATCCAAGAGACCCAGTACTTC,CASSPRAIQETQYF
TRBD2,TRBV9,TRBJ2-4,-,TGTGCCAGCAGCGTAGAGGGGGGGACTAGCGGGGGACTAGCCAAAAACATTCAGTACTTC,CASSVEGGTSGGLAKNIQYF
-,TRBV15,TRBJ1-4,-,TGTGCCACGGGGGGGCGGGGGGCAACTAATGAAAAACTGTTTTTT,CATGGRGATNEKLFF
-,TRBV11-2,TRBJ1-3,-,TGTGCCAGCAGCTTGAGCGGAAACACCATATATTTT,CASSLSGNTIYF
TRBD1,TRBV7-9,TRBJ1-4,-,TGTGCCAGCAGCTTAGTATCTAGGGACAGGGGTAATGAAAAACTGTTTTTT,CASSLVSRDRGNEKLFF
TRBD1,TRBV7-9,TRBJ1-2,-,TGTGCCAGCAGCTTGGGACAGGGGCTCAACTATGGCTACACCTTC,CASSLGQGLNYGYTF
-,TRBV6-5,TRBJ2-2,-,TGTGCCAGCAAATACGGGGGGAACACCGGGGAGCTGTTTTTT,CASKYGGNTGELFF
TRBD1,TRBV6-6,TRBJ1-1,-,TGTGCCAGCAGATTCACAGGGGGCACTGAAGCTTTCTTT,CASRFTGGTEAFF
-,TRBV5-1,TRBJ1-1,-,TGCGCCAGCAGCTTGTCGGGGGAGCCCACTGAAGCTTTCTTT,CASSLSGEPTEAFF
-,TRBV7-9,TRBJ1-5,-,TGTGCCAGCAGCTTAACCAGGGGCAATCAGCCCCAGCATTTT,CASSLTRGNQPQHF
TRBD1,TRBV2,TRBJ1-2,-,TGTGCCAGCAGGCCCGGGACAGGACACTATGGCTACACCTTC,CASRPGTGHYGYTF
-,TRBV7-9,TRBJ1-1,-,TGTGCCAGCAGGAAGAACAGGAACACTGAAGCTTTCTTT,CASRKNRNTEAFF